The clone carrying this T cell receptor (beta chain) was counted ten times or more. Gene and germline names: mouse. The CDR3 end falls 4 residues outside the read, so it is completed with the germline J gene. This entry is derived from a study of CD8+ T cells in alopecia areata. The time point denotes: mouse skin at time of skin grafting. Once RNA had been extracted, it was reverse transcribed into cDNA to act as the sequencing template. Some clones are missing from TCRdb's copy, which holds only in-frame ones; the method was immunoSEQ multiplex PCR. The sample includes under 1,400 clones, none of them occurring once. The CDR3 totals 15 residues. V was pared by 0 bases and J by 1 base, with 3 bases of the junction left unmatched. CDR1 and CDR2 from the germline V gene are NNHNN and SYGAGS (reference sequence).

The receptor comes from a C3H/HeJ mouse with alopecia areata. Strain haplotype (MHC): H2-k. J is TRBJ2-7 and V is TRBV13-2, with 8 bases aligning to TRBD2. The sequenced sample was skin, obtained at week 0. The CDR3 here is CASGDAPGGSYEQYF. The CDR3 bases that were read are TGTGCCAGCGGTGATGCGCCTGGGGGGTCCTAT.